This T cell receptor beta chain appears in the sequencing data of a study of T cell changes during pregnancy in multiple sclerosis. This clone appeared once. The CDR3 contains 12 residues. In germline, CDR1 is WSHSY, CDR2 SAAADI. J gave up 8 bases and V 8 bases, and 8 bases lay outside the gene matches. Data came from immunoSEQ multiplex PCR; TCRdb stores just in-frame clones and leaves some out. The repertoire holds around 10,000 clones, with around 80% as singletons. The chain combines TRBV10-2 with TRBJ1-2; TRBD1 matches at 7 bases. The source was CD8+ T cells from peripheral blood mononuclear cells, collected in the third trimester of pregnancy. This TCR was sampled from a female donor in good health, enrolled as a control in a pregnancy study. The CDR3 is CASDEGARGYTF. The CDR3 DNA reads TGCGCCAGCGATGAGGGGGCGCGGGGCTACACCTTC.